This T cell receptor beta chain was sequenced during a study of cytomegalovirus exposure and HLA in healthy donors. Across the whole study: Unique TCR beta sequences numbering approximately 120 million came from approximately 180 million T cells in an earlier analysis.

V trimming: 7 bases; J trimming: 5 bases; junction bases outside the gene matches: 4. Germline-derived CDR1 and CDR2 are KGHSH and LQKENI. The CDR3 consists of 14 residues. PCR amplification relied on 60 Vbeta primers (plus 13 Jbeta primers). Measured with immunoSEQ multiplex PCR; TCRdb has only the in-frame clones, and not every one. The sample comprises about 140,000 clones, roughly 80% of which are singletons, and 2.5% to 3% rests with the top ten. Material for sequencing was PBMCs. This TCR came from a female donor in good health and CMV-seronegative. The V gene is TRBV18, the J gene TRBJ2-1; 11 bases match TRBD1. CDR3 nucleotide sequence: TGTGCCAGCTGGACAGGGGGCAGGAACAATGAGCAGTTCTTC. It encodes CASWTGGRNNEQFF.